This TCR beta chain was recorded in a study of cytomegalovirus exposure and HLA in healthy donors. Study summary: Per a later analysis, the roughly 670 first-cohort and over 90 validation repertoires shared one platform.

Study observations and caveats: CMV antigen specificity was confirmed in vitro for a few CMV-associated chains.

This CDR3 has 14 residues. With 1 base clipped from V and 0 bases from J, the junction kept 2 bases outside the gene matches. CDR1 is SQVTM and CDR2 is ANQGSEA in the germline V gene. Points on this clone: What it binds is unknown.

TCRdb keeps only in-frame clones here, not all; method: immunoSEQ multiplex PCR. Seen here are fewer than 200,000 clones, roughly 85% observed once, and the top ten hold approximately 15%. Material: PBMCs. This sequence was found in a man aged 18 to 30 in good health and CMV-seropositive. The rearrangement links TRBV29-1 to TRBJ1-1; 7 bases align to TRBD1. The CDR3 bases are TGCAGCGTTGAAGCAGGGGGACTGAACACTGAAGCTTTCTTT. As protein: CSVEAGGLNTEAFF. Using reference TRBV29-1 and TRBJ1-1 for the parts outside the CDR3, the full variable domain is SAVISQKPSRDICQRGTSLTIQCQVDSQVTMMFWYRQQPGQSLTLIATANQGSEATYESGFVIDKFPISRPNLTFSTLTVSNMSPEDSSIYLCSVEAGGLNTEAFFGQGTRLTVV.